Here is one T cell receptor (beta chain) with its context. What it recognizes is unknown. The study ran its PCR with 60 Vbeta and 13 Jbeta primers. How the authors handled the data: An analysis that came later counted some 80 million unique TCR beta chains, approximately 12 million shared. Method: immunoSEQ multiplex PCR; TCRdb's copy keeps in-frame clones and lacks some. D and trimming were read from the DNA, whereas the V and J calls and clone size are those reported in that table. Among roughly 180,000 clones listed, just under 80% were seen once. The data originate from a study of cytomegalovirus exposure and HLA in healthy donors. Study-level points and caveats: Most observed TCR sequences were rare, whereas some public TCRs were detected in many donors. Later, an analysis showed that TCR beta chains associated with HLA were more clonally expanded than others that were equally common. Looking again later, the authors saw that most CMV-associated TCR beta chains seemed HLA-restricted.

CDR1 and CDR2 (germline): SGHTA, FQGTGA. The CDR3 length is 15 residues. V was cut by 4 bases and J by 8 bases, with 18 bases left in between. This TCR was recovered from a woman between 45 and 60 years old in good health and CMV-seropositive. The J gene is TRBJ2-1, the V gene TRBV7-3; D possibly corresponds to TRBD2 (6 bases). The material sequenced was PBMCs. CDR3 nucleotides: TGTGCCAGCAGCTCTAGACTAGGAAAAGGCGATGAGCAGTTCTTC. As protein: CASSSRLGKGDEQFF.